Presented here are 15 T cell receptor beta chains from one specimen sequenced in a study of blood T cell repertoires in COVID-19. Sequenced by immunoSEQ multiplex PCR; TCRdb stores in-frame clones only, minus some. The sample includes fewer than 200,000 clones, roughly 70% of them seen just once. The sequenced material came from peripheral blood. Receptors originate from a woman over 75 with acute or convalescent COVID-19.

The J gene is TRBJ2-1, the V gene TRBV30; 11 bases match TRBD2. The CDR3 length is 14 residues. CDR1 GTSNPN and CDR2 SVGIG come from the germline V gene (reference sequence). The J segment lost 7 bases and the V segment lost 0 bases, leaving 2 bases of the junction unmatched. The CDR3 loop reads CAWSVLAGENEQFF. In DNA, the CDR3 is TGTGCCTGGAGTGTACTAGCGGGGGAGAATGAGCAGTTCTTC.

The chain joins TRBV28 to TRBJ1-2; 7 bases map to TRBD1. The V gene's germline CDR1 is MDHEN and CDR2 SYDVKM. This CDR3 has 14 amino acids. The V gene end was trimmed by 4 bases and the J gene end by 4 bases; junction bases not matched to a gene: 6. As DNA, the CDR3 is TGTGCCAGCAGTTCCGGACAGGCCCTCTATGGCTACACCTTC. It yields the protein CASSSGQALYGYTF.

The chain combines TRBV5-1 with TRBJ2-3; 11 bases are a match to TRBD2. The V and J ends lost 4 bases and 2 bases, in that order; junction bases with no gene match: 6. The CDR3 is 16 residues long. Germline V gives CDR1 SGHRS, CDR2 YFSETQ. The CDR3 sequence: CASSPGTSGYTDTQYF. The CDR3 DNA reads TGCGCCAGCAGCCCGGGGACTAGCGGATACACAGATACGCAGTATTTT. Filled out from reference TRBV5-1 and TRBJ2-3, the complete variable domain reads KAGVTQTPRYLIKTRGQQVTLSCSPISGHRSVSWYQQTPGQGLQFLFEYFSETQRNKGNFPGRFSGRQFSNSRSEMNVSTLELGDSALYLCASSPGTSGYTDTQYFGPGTRLTVL.

Remarks on this clone: This specimen includes other DNA sequences encoding the same CDR3. The chain carries TRBV24-1 and TRBJ2-3; 8 bases agree with TRBD1. CDR1 KGHDR and CDR2 SFDVKD come from the germline V gene. The CDR3 runs 15 residues. V lost 2 bases and J lost 4; bases outside the gene matches: 4. CDR3 sequence: CATSDSGTGPDTQYF. In DNA, the CDR3 is TGTGCCACCAGTGATTCCGGGACAGGCCCAGATACGCAGTATTTT.

The V call is TRBV19, the J call TRBJ2-2; a weak D match, TRBD2 (5 bases). V gave up 4 bases and J gave up 5 bases, with 8 bases separating them. This CDR3 is 13 amino acids long. Germline assignment: CDR1 LNHDA and CDR2 SQIVND (reference sequence). The CDR3 DNA reads as TGTGCCAGTAGTAGCGGACTTACCGGGGAGCTGTTTTTT. Translated: CASSSGLTGELFF.

The chain carries TRBV12-5 and TRBJ2-3, with 9 bases lining up with TRBD2. V lost 6 bases, J lost 0 bases, and 4 bases stayed unmatched. CDR1 is LGHNT and CDR2 is FRNRAP in the germline V gene. The CDR3 extends over 15 amino acids. CDR3 in DNA: TGTGCTAGTGGCGGGCTAGCGGGAAGCACAGATACGCAGTATTTT. Protein sequence: CASGGLAGSTDTQYF. The full variable domain, rest sourced from reference TRBV12-5 and TRBJ2-3, is DARVTQTPRHKVTEMGQEVTMRCQPILGHNTVFWYRQTMMQGLELLAYFRNRAPLDDSGMPKDRFSAEMPDATLATLKIQPSEPRDSAVYFCASGGLAGSTDTQYFGPGTRLTVL.

The rearrangement uses TRBV2 and TRBJ2-2, with 10 bases identical to TRBD2. The CDR3 has 14 amino acids. The germline V gene has CDR1 SNHLY and CDR2 FYNNEI. Trimming cost V 7 bases and J 7 bases; bases outside gene matches: 6. The CDR3 sequence: CASKLAGEHGELFF. Here the CDR3 DNA reads TGTGCCAGCAAGCTAGCGGGAGAACACGGGGAGCTGTTTTTT.

V gene TRBV6-5 combines with J gene TRBJ2-7, with 9 bases matching TRBD1. This CDR3 contains 13 residues. The ends lost 10 bases at V and 3 bases at J; junction bases unmatched: 7. Germline CDR1 is MNHEY and CDR2 is SVGAGI. The CDR3 is CATVGQGFYEQYF. CDR3 in DNA: TGTGCCACGGTGGGACAGGGCTTCTACGAGCAGTACTTC.

This rearrangement joins TRBV11-2 to TRBJ2-5, with D perhaps matching TRBD1 (5 bases). V was trimmed by 5 bases and J by 2 bases, leaving 15 bases between them. Per the germline V gene, CDR1 is SGHAT and CDR2 is FQNNGV. The CDR3 totals 15 residues. CDR3 sequence: CASSPWTRDQETQYF. The CDR3 bases are TGTGCCAGCAGCCCGTGGACACGCGATCAAGAGACCCAGTACTTC.

The chain combines TRBV28 with TRBJ1-5, with D perhaps matching TRBD1 (5 bases). V was clipped by 6 bases and J by 0 bases, with 15 bases between them. The CDR3 is 16 amino acids. CDR1 and CDR2 (germline): MDHEN, SYDVKM. CDR3 sequence: CASSPIRVVSNQPQHF. The CDR3 bases are TGTGCCAGCAGCCCAATCAGGGTAGTTAGCAATCAGCCCCAGCATTTT.

Here the CDR3 reads CASSFGTTGYGYTF. The CDR3 DNA sequence: TGTGCCAGCAGCTTTGGTACTACGGGCTATGGCTACACCTTC. The rearrangement links TRBV7-2 to TRBJ1-2; D is ambiguous. The CDR3 is 14 residues long. Between the trimmed V and J ends, which lost 3 bases and 4 bases, there was a span of 12 bases. Germline V gives CDR1 SGHTA, CDR2 FQGNSA.

This chain joins TRBV7-9 and TRBJ2-1, with 7 bases aligning to TRBD1. Germline-derived CDR1 and CDR2 are SEHNR and FQNEAQ (reference sequence). The CDR3 has 13 residues. With V trimmed by 5 bases and J by 6 bases, 4 bases remained unmatched. The DNA for the CDR3 is TGTGCCAGCAGCCCGCGACAGGGCAATGAGCAGTTCTTC. Residues: CASSPRQGNEQFF.

This clone showed up just once. This chain links TRBV4-2 with TRBJ2-7; unclear D gene. CDR3 length equals 16 residues. CDR1 and CDR2 from the germline V gene are LGHNA and YNFKEQ. Trimming cost V 0 bases and J 2 bases, with 14 bases left between them. This chain's CDR3 is CASSQDLVQRPYEQYF. CDR3 nucleotides: TGTGCCAGCAGCCAAGATCTTGTCCAGCGCCCCTACGAGCAGTACTTC.

The rearrangement uses TRBV2 and TRBJ2-3, with TRBD2 as a possible D gene (6 bases). Trimming shortened V by 3 bases and J by 1 base, and 14 bases separated the two germline ends. Looked up from germline, CDR1 is SNHLY and CDR2 is FYNNEI. This CDR3 has 16 residues. CDR3 bases: TGTGCCAGCAGTGATGGAGGGAGGCTAGGCACAGATACGCAGTATTTT. As protein: CASSDGGRLGTDTQYF.

The J gene is TRBJ1-1, the V gene TRBV11-2, with D perhaps matching TRBD1 (5 bases). Trimming took off 2 bases at V and 6 bases at J, with 16 bases between the two ends. The CDR3 spans 15 residues. Per germline, CDR1 SGHAT and CDR2 FQNNGV. This chain's CDR3 is CASSLNLQGSSEAFF. The CDR3 DNA reads as TGTGCCAGCAGCTTAAATCTCCAGGGCTCCTCTGAAGCTTTCTTT.